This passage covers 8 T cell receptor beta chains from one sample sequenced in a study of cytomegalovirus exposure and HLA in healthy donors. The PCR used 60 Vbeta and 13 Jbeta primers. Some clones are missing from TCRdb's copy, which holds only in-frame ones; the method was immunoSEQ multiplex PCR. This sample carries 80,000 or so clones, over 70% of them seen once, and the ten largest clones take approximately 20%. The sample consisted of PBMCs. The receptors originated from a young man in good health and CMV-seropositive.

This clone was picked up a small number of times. This chain's CDR3 is CASSFRTGWENTEAFF. In DNA form, the CDR3 reads TGCGCCAGCAGCTTTAGGACAGGGTGGGAGAACACTGAAGCTTTCTTT. The V call is TRBV5-1, the J call TRBJ1-1; 8 bases align to TRBD1. J lost 1 base, V lost 2 bases, and 7 bases had no gene match. Looked up from germline, CDR1 is SGHRS and CDR2 is YFSETQ. CDR3 size: 16 residues. Looking up the rest from reference TRBV5-1 and TRBJ1-1 gives the full variable domain: KAGVTQTPRYLIKTRGQQVTLSCSPISGHRSVSWYQQTPGQGLQFLFEYFSETQRNKGNFPGRFSGRQFSNSRSEMNVSTLELGDSALYLCASSFRTGWENTEAFFGQGTRLTVV.

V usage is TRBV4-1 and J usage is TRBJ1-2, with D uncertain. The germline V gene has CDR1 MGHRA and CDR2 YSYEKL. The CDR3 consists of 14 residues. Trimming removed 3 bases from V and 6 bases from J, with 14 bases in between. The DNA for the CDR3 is TGCGCCAGCAGCCATGGGCAGAACAAAGATGGCTACACCTTC. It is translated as CASSHGQNKDGYTF.

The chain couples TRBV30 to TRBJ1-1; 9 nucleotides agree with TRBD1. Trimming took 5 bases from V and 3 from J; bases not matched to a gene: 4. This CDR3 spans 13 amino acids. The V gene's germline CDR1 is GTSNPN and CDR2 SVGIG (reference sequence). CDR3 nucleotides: TGTGCCTGGTGTGGGGACAGGGACACTGAAGCTTTCTTT. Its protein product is CAWCGDRDTEAFF.

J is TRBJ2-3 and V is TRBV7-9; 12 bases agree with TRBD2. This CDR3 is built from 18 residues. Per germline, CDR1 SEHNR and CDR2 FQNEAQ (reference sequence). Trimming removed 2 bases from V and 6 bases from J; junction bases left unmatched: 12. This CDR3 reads CASSLRLRLAGVSDTQYF. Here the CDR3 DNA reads TGTGCCAGCAGCTTAAGGTTGAGACTAGCGGGAGTCTCGGATACGCAGTATTTT.

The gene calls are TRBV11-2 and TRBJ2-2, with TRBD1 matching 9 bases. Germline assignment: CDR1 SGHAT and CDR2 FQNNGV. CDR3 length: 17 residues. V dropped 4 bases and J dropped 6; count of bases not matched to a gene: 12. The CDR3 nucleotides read TGTGCCAGCAGCTCTCGTTGGGGACAGGGCGATCCCGGGGAGCTGTTTTTT. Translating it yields CASSSRWGQGDPGELFF. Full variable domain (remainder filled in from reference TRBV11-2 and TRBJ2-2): EAGVAQSPRYKIIEKRQSVAFWCNPISGHATLYWYQQILGQGPKLLIQFQNNGVVDDSQLPKDRFSAERLKGVDSTLKIQPAKLEDSAVYLCASSSRWGQGDPGELFFGEGSRLTVL.

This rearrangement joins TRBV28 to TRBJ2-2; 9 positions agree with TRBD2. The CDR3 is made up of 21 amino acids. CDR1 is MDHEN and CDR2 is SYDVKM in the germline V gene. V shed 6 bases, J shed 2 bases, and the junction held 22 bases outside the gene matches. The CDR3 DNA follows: TGTGCCAGCAGACGCAAACCGGGACTACGCGAGACTAGCGGAAACACCGGGGAGCTGTTTTTT. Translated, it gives CASRRKPGLRETSGNTGELFF.

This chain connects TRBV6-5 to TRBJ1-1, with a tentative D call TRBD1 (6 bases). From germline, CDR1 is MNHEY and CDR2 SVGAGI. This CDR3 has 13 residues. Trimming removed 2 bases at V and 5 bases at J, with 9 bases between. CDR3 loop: CASSYGTSTEAFF. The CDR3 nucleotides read TGTGCCAGCAGTTACGGGACATCAACTGAAGCTTTCTTT.

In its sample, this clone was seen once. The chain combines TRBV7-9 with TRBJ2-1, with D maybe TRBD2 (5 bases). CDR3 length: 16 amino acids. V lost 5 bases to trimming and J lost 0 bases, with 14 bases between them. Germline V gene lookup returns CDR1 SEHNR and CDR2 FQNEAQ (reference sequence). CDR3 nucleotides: TGTGCCAGCAGCCCGCCCCGGGGTAGCTCCTACAATGAGCAGTTCTTC. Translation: CASSPPRGSSYNEQFF.